The present T cell receptor (beta chain) was sequenced within a study of PD-1 blockade in mismatch repair-deficient tumors. About the study: Patients had eleven to twelve mismatch repair-deficient cancer types, all previously treated and progressing.

Details on this clone: Its target is unknown.

CDR3 length: 12 residues. Between the trimmed V and J ends, which lost 6 bases and 12 bases, there was a span of 17 bases. In germline, CDR1 is SGHAT, CDR2 FQNNGV. Study observations and caveats: Tumor-resident clones, often undetectable pretreatment in blood, expanded then contracted after pembrolizumab.

PCR or immunohistochemistry showed mismatch repair deficiency in every enrolled patient. The protocol was immunoSEQ multiplex PCR, while the TCRdb copy is restricted to in-frame clones and leaves out a portion. Of roughly 130,000 clones listed, more than 70% are singletons. This chain joins TRBV11-2 and TRBJ1-1; possibly TRBD1 for D (5 bases). The source is an adult with mismatch repair-deficient cancer. The sample was peripheral blood, taken approximately 73 weeks after starting pembrolizumab. The CDR3 spells CASRHGHRRSFF. The CDR3 region has the DNA TGTGCCAGCAGACATGGGCACAGGAGGTCTTTCTTT.